This T cell receptor beta chain was identified in a study of blood T cell repertoires in COVID-19. Some clones are missing from TCRdb's copy, which holds only in-frame ones; the method was immunoSEQ multiplex PCR. The table has a few hundred thousand clones, around 90% seen once. The sample holds one count of this clone. This CDR3 is 15 amino acids long. Looked up from germline, CDR1 is SGDLS and CDR2 is YYNGEE. The V and J ends lost 3 bases and 1 base respectively, with 13 bases between them. The rearrangement joins TRBV9 to TRBJ1-1; the D gene is possibly TRBD1 (5 bases). The sequencing sample was made of peripheral blood. This clonotype was obtained from a man between 18 and 35 years old who had recovered from COVID-19. CDR3 sequence (DNA): TGTGCCAGCAGCGCCCACGTCGGGGGGAACACTGAAGCTTTCTTT. It specifies CASSAHVGGNTEAFF.